Shown below are 22 T cell receptor beta chains from a single sample sequenced in a study of T cell changes during pregnancy in multiple sclerosis (dated by TCRdb to the late 2010s). Preparation of the library involved the immunoSEQ multiplex PCR assay. The table comes from immuneACCESS by way of TCRdb, which keeps in-frame sequences with V and J called. Part of the clones is missing from these tables; in studies checked, under half for an unresolved V gene and the rest for unknown reasons. This sample gives 50,000 or so clones in total; around 93% of them show up just once. The top ten hold roughly a tenth of the sample. The sample in question was CD8+ T cells from peripheral blood mononuclear cells, obtained after pregnancy. The source is a female donor with multiple sclerosis, enrolled in a pregnancy study.

The V gene is TRBV14, the J gene TRBJ2-7, with 7 bases matching TRBD2. Unmatched junction bases numbered 11, after V lost 3 bases and J lost 3 bases. This CDR3 is built from 16 residues. Germline CDR1 reads SGHDN; CDR2 reads FVKESK. The CDR3 here is CASSHPMKRGVYEQYF. Written as DNA, the CDR3 is TGTGCCAGCAGCCACCCCATGAAGCGGGGAGTCTACGAGCAGTACTTC. Complete variable domain (other parts from reference TRBV14 and TRBJ2-7): EAGVTQFPSHSVIEKGQTVTLRCDPISGHDNLYWYRRVMGKEIKFLLHFVKESKQDESGMPNNRFLAERTGGTYSTLKVQPAELEDSGVYFCASSHPMKRGVYEQYFGPGTRLTVT.

Only one count was recorded for this clone. The chain uses TRBV9 and TRBJ1-2; maybe TRBD1 (5 bases). The V and J ends lost 0 bases and 6 bases respectively, with 9 bases between them. CDR1 SGDLS and CDR2 YYNGEE come from the germline V gene. CDR3 length equals 13 residues. CDR3 DNA: TGTGCCAGCAGCGTAGCAGGGTTCGATGGCTACACCTTC. This translates into CASSVAGFDGYTF.

CDR3 sequence: CASSVRQNSHTEAFF. The CDR3 nucleotides read TGTGCCAGCAGCGTCCGACAGAATAGCCACACTGAAGCTTTCTTT. The V gene is TRBV9, the J gene TRBJ1-1; D may be TRBD1 (5 bases). The CDR3 extends over 15 amino acids. The germline V gene has CDR1 SGDLS and CDR2 YYNGEE. V was trimmed by 2 bases and J by 3 bases, leaving 14 bases between them.

This chain joins TRBV10-3 and TRBJ1-2; D gene ambiguous. Deletions cut 8 bases from V and 5 bases from J, with 15 bases between. Looked up from germline, CDR1 is ENHRY and CDR2 is SYGVKD. The CDR3 has 13 amino acids. This CDR3 is CAIQPAGEYGYTF. The CDR3 nucleotides are TGTGCCATCCAGCCGGCTGGGGAGTATGGCTACACCTTC.

This clone came up a few times. The rearrangement joins TRBV13 to TRBJ1-2; D not resolved. The length of the CDR3 is 13 residues. The germline V gene has CDR1 PRHDT and CDR2 FYEKMQ (reference sequence). The ends were cut back, 0 bases at V and 4 bases at J, with 6 bases in the middle. The CDR3 region is CASSLGRSYGYTF. The CDR3 region has the DNA TGTGCCAGCAGCTTAGGCCGGTCCTATGGCTACACCTTC. Combining the CDR3 with reference TRBV13 and TRBJ1-2 gives the whole variable domain AAGVIQSPRHLIKEKRETATLKCYPIPRHDTVYWYQQGPGQDPQFLISFYEKMQSDKGSIPDRFSAQQFSDYHSELNMSSLELGDSALYFCASSLGRSYGYTFGSGTRLTVV.

The rearrangement joins TRBV6-6 to TRBJ1-6, with D possibly TRBD1 on 5 matching bases. The germline V and J ends were trimmed by 6 bases and 14 bases, with 23 bases remaining between them. Germline assignment: CDR1 MNHNY and CDR2 SVGAGI (reference sequence). CDR3 size: 15 residues. The CDR3 coding sequence is TGTGCCAGCAGCCCGATTAGGGACTCGGAGATTTCCCTCCACTTT. Encoded protein: CASSPIRDSEISLHF.

The CDR3 spells CASSGQLNTEAFF. CDR3 nucleotides: TGCGCCAGCTCGGGACAGCTAAACACTGAAGCTTTCTTT. The rearrangement uses TRBV10-1 and TRBJ1-1; 7 nucleotides align to TRBD1. Trimming at V came to 8 bases and at J to 2 bases, leaving 5 bases not matched to a gene. Germline CDR1 reads WNHNN; CDR2 reads SYGVQD (reference sequence). This CDR3 region has 13 residues.

The rearrangement joins TRBV14 to TRBJ2-7; tentative D call: TRBD2 (6 bases). The CDR3 totals 11 residues. Trimming removed 4 bases at V and 6 bases at J, with 7 bases between. Germline V gives CDR1 SGHDN, CDR2 FVKESK. The DNA of the CDR3 is TGTGCCAGCAGCCGGGGGGTCGAGCAGTACTTC. Amino acids: CASSRGVEQYF.

This clone was counted a few times. The genes are TRBV16 and TRBJ2-1; 8 nucleotides match TRBD1. CDR1 is KGHSY and CDR2 is FQNENV in the germline V gene. Germline trimming cut 4 bases from V and 8 bases from J; bases unmatched to any gene: 13. The CDR3 spans 16 residues. The CDR3: CASSRDTGTGNHEQFF. The CDR3 nucleotides read TGTGCCAGCAGCCGAGACACCGGGACAGGTAATCATGAGCAGTTCTTC.

The rearrangement links TRBV6-5 to TRBJ1-5, with D possibly TRBD1 on 6 matching bases. The germline V gene has CDR1 MNHEY and CDR2 SVGAGI. V gave up 7 bases and J gave up 0 bases, with 7 bases separating them. This CDR3 is built from 13 residues. This CDR3 is CASKQGSNQPQHF. The CDR3 bases are TGTGCCAGCAAACAGGGTAGCAATCAGCCCCAGCATTTT.

The V gene is TRBV5-5, the J gene TRBJ1-3; D is unresolved. V was trimmed by 2 bases and J by 0 bases, leaving 12 bases between them. Germline lookup yields CDR1 SGHKS and CDR2 YYEKEE (reference sequence). The CDR3 contains 16 residues. The CDR3 region has the DNA TGTGCCAGCAGCTTCATGCAGGTGGACTCTGGAAACACCATATATTTT. Translated: CASSFMQVDSGNTIYF.

The V gene is TRBV9, the J gene TRBJ2-3; 8 bases agree with TRBD1. The CDR3 has 15 residues. Germline assignment: CDR1 SGDLS and CDR2 YYNGEE. Trimming at V came to 3 bases and at J to 3 bases, leaving 6 bases not matched to a gene. CDR3: CASSAGGGTTDTQYF. The CDR3 bases are TGTGCCAGCAGCGCAGGGGGCGGAACGACAGATACGCAGTATTTT.

This clone was picked up one time. The chain recombines TRBV5-4 with TRBJ1-1; the D gene is possibly TRBD1 (6 bases). The germline V and J ends were trimmed by 4 bases and 6 bases, with 10 bases remaining between them. This CDR3 has 12 residues. Germline lookup yields CDR1 SGHNT and CDR2 YYREEE (reference sequence). The CDR3 is CASSRGGPEAFF. The DNA for the CDR3 is TGTGCCAGCAGCCGGGGGGGGCCTGAAGCTTTCTTT.

The V and J genes are TRBV2 and TRBJ1-1, with D perhaps TRBD1 (6 bases). Germline V gives CDR1 SNHLY, CDR2 FYNNEI. The CDR3 totals 10 residues. V lost 10 bases to trimming and J lost 7 bases, with 10 bases between them. In DNA form, the CDR3 reads TGTGCCATCACGACAGGTGAAGCTTTCTTT. This codes for CAITTGEAFF.

The chain uses TRBV6-1 and TRBJ1-5, with D maybe TRBD1 (5 bases). Germline assignment: CDR1 MNHNS and CDR2 SASEGT. The CDR3 loop spans 15 amino acids. Trimming left V 7 bases short and J 0 bases short, with 13 bases between. This CDR3 reads CASTAGQYSNQPQHF. The DNA of the CDR3 is TGTGCCAGCACTGCAGGGCAGTATAGCAATCAGCCCCAGCATTTT.

The rearrangement uses TRBV5-6 and TRBJ1-6; a possible D gene is TRBD1 (5 bases). CDR1 SGHDT and CDR2 YYEEEE come from the germline V gene. This CDR3 contains 17 residues. Trimming removed 4 bases at V and 8 bases at J, with 22 bases between. The CDR3 nucleotides are TGTGCCAGCAGCCCGGCGGTTTTGGGGGGACTTGATTCACCCCTCCACTTT. This translates into CASSPAVLGGLDSPLHF.

V and J are TRBV2 and TRBJ1-2; 7 bases agree with TRBD1. The CDR3 contains 16 residues. J gave up 1 base and V 1 base, and 6 bases lay outside the gene matches. Germline assignment: CDR1 SNHLY and CDR2 FYNNEI. CDR3 residues: CASSEVAWDSNYGYTF. The CDR3 DNA is TGTGCCAGCAGTGAAGTTGCATGGGACAGTAACTATGGCTACACCTTC.

The gene calls are TRBV5-6 and TRBJ1-5; D remains unclear. Trimming left V 2 bases short and J 4 bases short, with 13 bases between. This CDR3 contains 15 residues. CDR1 and CDR2 from the germline V gene are SGHDT and YYEEEE. This CDR3 reads CASSFLPDTNQPQHF. In DNA form, the CDR3 reads TGTGCCAGCAGCTTTCTACCCGACACAAATCAGCCCCAGCATTTT.

The J gene is TRBJ2-3, the V gene TRBV9; D is possibly TRBD2 (6 bases). Germline CDR1 reads SGDLS; CDR2 reads YYNGEE. The CDR3 spans 14 residues. V lost 5 bases to trimming and J lost 3 bases, with 13 bases between them. CDR3: CASSSGGLTDTQYF. For the CDR3, the DNA is TGTGCCAGCAGTTCCGGGGGTTTGACAGATACGCAGTATTTT.

The chain recombines TRBV6-4 with TRBJ1-1; 8 bases are a match to TRBD1. The germline V gene has CDR1 MRHNA and CDR2 SNTAGT. V lost 6 bases and J lost 4; bases outside the gene matches: 4. The length of the CDR3 is 13 residues. The CDR3 loop reads CASSIDRGTEAFF. CDR3 DNA sequence: TGTGCCAGCAGCATTGACAGGGGCACTGAAGCTTTCTTT.

The chain employs TRBV7-5 and TRBJ2-7; the DNA was not compared with TRBD1, the D call given in the table. TRBV7-5 is annotated as a pseudogene. The CDR3 runs 18 residues. The CDR3 bases are TGTGCCAGAAGCTTAGCGCTTGACAGGGGCCCCTTTTCCTACGAGCAGTACTTC. Its translation is CARSLALDRGPFSYEQYF.

The J gene is TRBJ1-2, the V gene TRBV5-6, with TRBD1 as a possible D gene (5 bases). Germline lookup yields CDR1 SGHDT and CDR2 YYEEEE. The length of the CDR3 is 15 residues. With 4 bases removed from V and 3 bases from J, the gap between germline ends came to 16 bases. CDR3 bases: TGTGCCAGCAGCCCGGGGCGGGGGGTCTACTATGGCTACACCTTC. Amino acid sequence: CASSPGRGVYYGYTF.